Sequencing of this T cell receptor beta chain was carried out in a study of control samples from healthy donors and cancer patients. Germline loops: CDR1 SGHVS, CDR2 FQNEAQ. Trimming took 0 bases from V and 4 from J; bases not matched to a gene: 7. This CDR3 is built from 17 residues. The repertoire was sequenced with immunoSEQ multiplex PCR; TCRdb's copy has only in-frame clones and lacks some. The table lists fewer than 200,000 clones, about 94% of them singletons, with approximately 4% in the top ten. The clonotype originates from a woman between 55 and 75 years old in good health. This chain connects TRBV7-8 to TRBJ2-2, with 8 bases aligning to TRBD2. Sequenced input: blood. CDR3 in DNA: TGTGCCAGCAGCTTAGCCGGGGGGGCGTCACGCACCGGGGAGCTGTTTTTT. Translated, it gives CASSLAGGASRTGELFF. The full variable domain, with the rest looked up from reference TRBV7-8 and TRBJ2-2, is GAGVSQSPRYKVAKRGQDVALRCDPISGHVSLFWYQQALGQGPEFLTYFQNEAQLDKSGLPSDRFFAERPEGSVSTLKIQRTQQEDSAVYLCASSLAGGASRTGELFFGEGSRLTVL.